The clone carrying this TCR beta chain has just a few counts. Cohort 3 recovery required two negative PCRs, clearance, or symptom resolution. The data stem from a study of blood T cell repertoires in COVID-19. Assay used: immunoSEQ multiplex PCR; TCRdb lists only in-frame clones, some missing. Of 140,000 or so clones listed, 85% are singletons. The germline V and J ends were trimmed by 3 bases and 3 bases, with 11 bases remaining between them. Germline-derived CDR1 and CDR2 are MNHEY and SVGAGI. CDR3 length: 14 amino acids. The chain couples TRBV6-5 to TRBJ2-5; tentative D call: TRBD2 (5 bases). Sequenced input: PBMCs or T cells enriched from blood (not recorded which). This TCR derives from a woman in her 40s who had recovered from COVID-19. The CDR3 reads CASSYRGSEETQYF. CDR3 nucleotides: TGTGCCAGCAGTTATCGGGGTTCGGAAGAGACCCAGTACTTC.